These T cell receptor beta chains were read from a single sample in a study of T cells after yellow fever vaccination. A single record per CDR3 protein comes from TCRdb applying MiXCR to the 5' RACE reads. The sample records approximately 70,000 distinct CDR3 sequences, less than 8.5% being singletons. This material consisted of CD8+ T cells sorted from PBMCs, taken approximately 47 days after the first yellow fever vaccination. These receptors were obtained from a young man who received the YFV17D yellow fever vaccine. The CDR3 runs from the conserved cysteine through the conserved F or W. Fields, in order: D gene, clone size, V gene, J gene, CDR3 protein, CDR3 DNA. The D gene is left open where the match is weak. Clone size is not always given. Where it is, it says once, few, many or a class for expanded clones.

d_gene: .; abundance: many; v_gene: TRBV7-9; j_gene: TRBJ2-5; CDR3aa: CASSLEAGWETQYF; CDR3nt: TGTGCCAGCAGCTTAGAGGCAGGGTGGGAGACCCAGTACTTC
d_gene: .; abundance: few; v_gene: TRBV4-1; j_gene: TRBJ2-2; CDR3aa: CASSLKTAMIRELFF; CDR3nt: TGCGCCAGCAGCCTAAAGACAGCTATGATCCGGGAGCTGTTTTTT
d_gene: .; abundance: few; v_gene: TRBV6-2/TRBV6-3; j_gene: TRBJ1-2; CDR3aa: CASSYPRRRYYGYTF; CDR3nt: TGTGCCAGCAGTTACCCCCGGCGACGGTACTATGGCTACACCTTC
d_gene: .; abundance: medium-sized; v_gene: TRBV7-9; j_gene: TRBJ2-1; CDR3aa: CASSFNRRQFF; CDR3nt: TGTGCCAGCAGCTTCAATCGGAGGCAGTTCTTC
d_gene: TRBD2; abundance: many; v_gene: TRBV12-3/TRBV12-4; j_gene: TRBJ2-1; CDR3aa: CASSFNLLAGGGEQFF; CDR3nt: TGTGCCAGCAGTTTTAATCTGCTAGCGGGGGGAGGGGAGCAGTTCTTC
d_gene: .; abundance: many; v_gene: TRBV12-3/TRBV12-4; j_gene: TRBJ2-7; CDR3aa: CASSYTSYEQYF; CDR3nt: TGTGCCAGCAGTTATACAAGCTACGAGCAGTACTTC
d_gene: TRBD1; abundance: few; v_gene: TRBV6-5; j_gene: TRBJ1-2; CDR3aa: CASSSQGAYGYTF; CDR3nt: TGTGCCAGCAGTTCACAGGGGGCATATGGCTACACCTTC
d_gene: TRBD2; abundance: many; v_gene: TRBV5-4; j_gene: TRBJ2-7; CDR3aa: CASSFGGADSEQYF; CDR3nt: TGTGCCAGCAGCTTCGGGGGGGCGGATAGCGAGCAGTACTTC
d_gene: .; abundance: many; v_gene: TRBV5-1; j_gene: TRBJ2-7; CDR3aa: CASSIGGPPYEQYF; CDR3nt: TGCGCCAGCAGTATTGGGGGGCCCCCCTACGAGCAGTACTTC
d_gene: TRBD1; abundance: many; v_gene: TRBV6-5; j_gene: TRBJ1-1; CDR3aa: CASSSDRAANTEAFF; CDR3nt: TGTGCCAGCAGTTCGGACAGGGCAGCGAACACTGAAGCTTTCTTT
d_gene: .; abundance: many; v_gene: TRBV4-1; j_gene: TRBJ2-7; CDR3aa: CASSPLHGSDEQYF; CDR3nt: TGCGCCAGCAGCCCCTTACATGGATCGGACGAGCAGTACTTC
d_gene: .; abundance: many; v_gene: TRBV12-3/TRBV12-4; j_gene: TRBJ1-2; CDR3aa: CASSLRGQGFDYGYTF; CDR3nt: TGTGCCAGCAGTTTGAGGGGTCAGGGATTTGACTATGGCTACACCTTC
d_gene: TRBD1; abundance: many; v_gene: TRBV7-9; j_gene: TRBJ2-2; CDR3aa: CASPRPQGATGELFF; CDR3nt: TGTGCCAGCCCCAGGCCACAGGGGGCCACCGGGGAGCTGTTTTTT
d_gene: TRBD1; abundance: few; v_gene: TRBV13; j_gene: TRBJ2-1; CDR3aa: CASSLNPTGFEQFF; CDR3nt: TGTGCCAGCAGCCTAAACCCGACAGGGTTTGAGCAGTTCTTC
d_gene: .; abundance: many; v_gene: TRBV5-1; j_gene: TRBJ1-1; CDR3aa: CASSLVFGPQSLSTEAFF; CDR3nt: TGCGCCAGCAGCTTGGTGTTCGGGCCCCAGTCGTTGAGCACTGAAGCTTTCTTT
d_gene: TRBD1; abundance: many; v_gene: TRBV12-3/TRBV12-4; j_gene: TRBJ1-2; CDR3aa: CASSFGQGGYTF; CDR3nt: TGTGCCAGCAGTTTTGGACAGGGTGGCTACACCTTC
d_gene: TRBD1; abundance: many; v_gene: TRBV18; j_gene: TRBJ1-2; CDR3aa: CASSPMGQNNYGYTF; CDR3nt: TGTGCCAGCTCACCAATGGGACAGAATAACTATGGCTACACCTTC
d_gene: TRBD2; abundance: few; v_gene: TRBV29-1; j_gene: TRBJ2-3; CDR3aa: CSVVKTSGGYQGADTQYF; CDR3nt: TGCAGCGTGGTTAAGACTAGCGGGGGCTATCAAGGAGCAGATACGCAGTATTTT
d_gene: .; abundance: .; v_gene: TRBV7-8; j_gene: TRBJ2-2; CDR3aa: CASSPPLGRLNTGELFF; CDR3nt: TGTGCCAGCAGCCCCCCCCTGGGCAGGCTGAACACCGGGGAGCTGTTTTTT
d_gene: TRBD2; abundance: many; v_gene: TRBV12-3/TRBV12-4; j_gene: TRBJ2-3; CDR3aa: CASSSRGGGITDTQYF; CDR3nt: TGTGCCAGCAGTTCCCGTGGGGGGGGTATCACAGATACGCAGTATTTT
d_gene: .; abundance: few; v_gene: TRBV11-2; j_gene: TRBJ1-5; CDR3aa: CASSAAGNQPQHF; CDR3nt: TGTGCCAGCAGCGCAGCCGGGAATCAGCCCCAGCATTTT
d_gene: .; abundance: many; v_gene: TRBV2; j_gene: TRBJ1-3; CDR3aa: CASSLNPDSDSGNTIYF; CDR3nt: TGTGCCAGCAGTTTGAACCCCGACAGTGACTCTGGAAACACCATATATTTT
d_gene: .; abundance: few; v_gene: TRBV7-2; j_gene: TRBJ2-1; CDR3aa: CASSLGPFLGANNEQFF; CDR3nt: TGTGCCAGCAGCTTAGGGCCCTTCTTAGGCGCCAACAATGAGCAGTTCTTC
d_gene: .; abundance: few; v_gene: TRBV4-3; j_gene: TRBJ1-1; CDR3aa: CASSQDQGGGTEAFF; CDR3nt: TGCGCCAGCAGCCAAGATCAGGGAGGAGGAACTGAAGCTTTCTTT
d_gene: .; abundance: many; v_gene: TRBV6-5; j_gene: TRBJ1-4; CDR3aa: CASSYGTGNEKLFF; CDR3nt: TGTGCCAGCAGTTACGGTACAGGGAATGAAAAACTGTTTTTT
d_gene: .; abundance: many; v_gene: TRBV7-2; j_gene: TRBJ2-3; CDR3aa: CASSSGHPSTDTQYF; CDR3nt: TGTGCCAGCAGTTCCGGACACCCTAGCACAGATACGCAGTATTTT